This TCR beta chain was sequenced in a study of radiotherapy plus CTLA-4 blockade in lung cancer. Focal radiation plus CTLA-4 blockade with ipilimumab was given to patients with chemo-refractory metastatic non-small-cell lung cancer. Losses at the gene ends were 1 base for V and 1 base for J; bases not matched to a gene: 15. The CDR3 covers 21 residues. Germline V gives CDR1 MDHEN, CDR2 SYDVKM. Profiling relied on immunoSEQ multiplex PCR, and the TCRdb table lists in-frame clones only, not all of them. The table includes 65,000 to 95,000 clones, approximately 86% detected once. The TCR originated in a human donor with non-small cell lung cancer who had stable disease on radiotherapy plus ipilimumab. The specimen comprised peripheral blood, sampled from a patient treated with radiotherapy plus ipilimumab. The rearrangement joins TRBV28 to TRBJ2-6; 8 bases match TRBD1. Here the CDR3 DNA reads TGTGCCAGCAGTTTATCTGGGAGATGGGGCAGGGGGCGTTCTGGGGCCAACGTCCTGACTTTC. It specifies CASSLSGRWGRGRSGANVLTF.